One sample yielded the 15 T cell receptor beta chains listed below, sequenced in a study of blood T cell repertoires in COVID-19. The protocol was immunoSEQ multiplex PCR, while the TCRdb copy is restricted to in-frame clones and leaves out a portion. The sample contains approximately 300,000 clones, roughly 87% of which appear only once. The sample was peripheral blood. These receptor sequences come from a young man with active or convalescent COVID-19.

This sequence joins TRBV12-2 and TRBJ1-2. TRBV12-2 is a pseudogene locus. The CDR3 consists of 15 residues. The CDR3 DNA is TGTGCAAGTCGCTTCCCCCCCGTCCTCCACTATGGCTACACCTTC. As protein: CASRFPPVLHYGYTF.

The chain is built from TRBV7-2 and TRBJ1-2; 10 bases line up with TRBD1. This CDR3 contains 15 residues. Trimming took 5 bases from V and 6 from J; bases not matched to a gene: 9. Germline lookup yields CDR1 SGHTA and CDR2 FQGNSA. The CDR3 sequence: CASSLTGTGADGYTF. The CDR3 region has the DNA TGTGCCAGCAGCCTCACCGGGACAGGGGCCGATGGCTACACCTTC.

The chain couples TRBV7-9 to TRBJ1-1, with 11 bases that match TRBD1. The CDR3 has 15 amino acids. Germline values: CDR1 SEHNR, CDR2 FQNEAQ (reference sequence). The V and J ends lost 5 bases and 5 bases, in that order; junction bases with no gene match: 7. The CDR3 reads CASSQGQGGKTEAFF. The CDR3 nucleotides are TGTGCCAGCAGCCAGGGACAGGGGGGAAAAACTGAAGCTTTCTTT.

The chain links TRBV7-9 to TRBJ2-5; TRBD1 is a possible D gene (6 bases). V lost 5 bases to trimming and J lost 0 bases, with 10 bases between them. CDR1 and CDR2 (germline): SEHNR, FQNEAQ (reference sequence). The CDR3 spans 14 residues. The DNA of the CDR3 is TGTGCCAGCAGCAAACACAGGGACCAAGAGACCCAGTACTTC. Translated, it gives CASSKHRDQETQYF.

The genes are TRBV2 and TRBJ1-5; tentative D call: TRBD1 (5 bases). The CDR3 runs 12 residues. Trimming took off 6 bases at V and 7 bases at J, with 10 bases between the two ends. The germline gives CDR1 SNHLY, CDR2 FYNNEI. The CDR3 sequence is CASRGGWQPQHF. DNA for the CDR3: TGTGCCAGCAGGGGGGGGTGGCAGCCCCAGCATTTT.

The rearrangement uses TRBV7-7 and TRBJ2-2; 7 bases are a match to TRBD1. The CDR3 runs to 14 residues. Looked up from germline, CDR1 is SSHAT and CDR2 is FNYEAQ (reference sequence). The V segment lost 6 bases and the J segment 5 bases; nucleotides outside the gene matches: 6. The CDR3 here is CASRSGTVTGELFF. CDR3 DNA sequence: TGTGCCAGCAGATCCGGGACAGTTACCGGGGAGCTGTTTTTT.

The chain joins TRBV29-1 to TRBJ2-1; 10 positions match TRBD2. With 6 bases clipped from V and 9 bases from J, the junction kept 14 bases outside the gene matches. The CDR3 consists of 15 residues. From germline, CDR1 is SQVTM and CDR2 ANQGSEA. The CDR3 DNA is TGCAGCGTATACTTCACTAGCGGGAAGGCGGTTGAGCAGTTCTTC. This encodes CSVYFTSGKAVEQFF.

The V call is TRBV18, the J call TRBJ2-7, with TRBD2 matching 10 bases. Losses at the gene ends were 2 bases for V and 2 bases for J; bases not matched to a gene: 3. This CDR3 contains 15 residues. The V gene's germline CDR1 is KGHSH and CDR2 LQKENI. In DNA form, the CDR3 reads TGTGCCAGCTCACCAACACTAGCGGGGCCCTACGAGCAGTACTTC. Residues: CASSPTLAGPYEQYF.

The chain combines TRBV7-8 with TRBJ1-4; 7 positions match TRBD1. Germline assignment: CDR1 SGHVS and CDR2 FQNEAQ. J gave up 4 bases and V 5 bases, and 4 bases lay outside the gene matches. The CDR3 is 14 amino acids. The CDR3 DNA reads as TGTGCCAGCAGCCTCGGGACAGTTAATGAAAAACTGTTTTTT. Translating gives CASSLGTVNEKLFF.

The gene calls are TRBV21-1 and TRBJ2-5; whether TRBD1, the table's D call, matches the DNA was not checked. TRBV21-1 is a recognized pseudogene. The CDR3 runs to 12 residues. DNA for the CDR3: TGTGCCAGATTGACAGGAGAAGAGACCCAGTACTTC. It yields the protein CARLTGEETQYF.

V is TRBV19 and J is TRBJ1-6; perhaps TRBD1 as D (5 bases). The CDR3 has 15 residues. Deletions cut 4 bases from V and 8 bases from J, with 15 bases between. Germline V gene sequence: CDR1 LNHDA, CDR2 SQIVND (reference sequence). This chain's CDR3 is CASSTAGRWDSPLHF. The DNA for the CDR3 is TGTGCCAGTAGTACGGCAGGGAGGTGGGATTCACCCCTCCACTTT.

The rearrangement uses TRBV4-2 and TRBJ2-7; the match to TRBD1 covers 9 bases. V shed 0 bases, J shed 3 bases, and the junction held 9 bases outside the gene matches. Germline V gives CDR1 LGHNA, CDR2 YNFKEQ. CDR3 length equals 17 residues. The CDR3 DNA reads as TGTGCCAGCAGCCAAGATTATGGGACAGGGATCTTCTACGAGCAGTACTTC. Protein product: CASSQDYGTGIFYEQYF.

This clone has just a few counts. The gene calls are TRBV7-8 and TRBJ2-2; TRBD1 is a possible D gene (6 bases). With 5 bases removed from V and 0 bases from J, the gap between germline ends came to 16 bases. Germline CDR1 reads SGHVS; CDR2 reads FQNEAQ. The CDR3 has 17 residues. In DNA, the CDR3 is TGTGCCAGCAGCCTGGGCCTGGGACACACGAACACCGGGGAGCTGTTTTTT. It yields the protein CASSLGLGHTNTGELFF.

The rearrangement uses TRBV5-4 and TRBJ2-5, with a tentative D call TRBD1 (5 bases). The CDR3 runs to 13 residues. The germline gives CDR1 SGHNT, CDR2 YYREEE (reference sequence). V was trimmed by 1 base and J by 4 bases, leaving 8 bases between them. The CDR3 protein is CASSLLGPETQYF. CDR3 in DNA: TGTGCCAGCAGCTTGTTGGGGCCAGAGACCCAGTACTTC.

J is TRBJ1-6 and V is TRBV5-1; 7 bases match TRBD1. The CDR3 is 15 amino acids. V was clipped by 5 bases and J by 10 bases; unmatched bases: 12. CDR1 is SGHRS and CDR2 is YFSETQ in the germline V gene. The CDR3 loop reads CASRETTGFGSPLHF. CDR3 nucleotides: TGCGCCAGCAGGGAGACGACAGGGTTCGGGTCACCCCTCCACTTT.